The TCR beta chain under discussion was sequenced for a study of human T cells and chemical hapten exposure. About the research overall: Small pooled library volume differences chiefly drove per-sample TCR yield variation.

This clonotype was seen only a few times. The target antigen is unknown. Time point in this sample: healthy volunteer bleed at 2 weeks. The starting material, unfractionated whole blood, was used for total RNA extraction. The CDR3 is 14 residues long. In germline, CDR1 is DFQATT, CDR2 SNEGSKA (reference sequence). The V gene lost 6 bases and the J gene lost 1 base, with 10 bases spanning the gap. It was the library that attached unique molecular identifiers to individual cDNA molecules. TCRdb recomputed calls from the RACE reads with MiXCR, one row per CDR3 protein. The sample has some 120,000 distinct CDR3 sequences, approximately 9% seen once. Overall study findings and caveats: Sensitization with DPC brought no change to TCRs above 1 in 1000 in frequency.

The TCR comes from a male donor in good health. Some clones in this sample may be carry-over from other donors' samples. The V gene is TRBV20-1, the J gene TRBJ2-6, with no clear D. The specimen sequenced was whole blood. CDR3 bases: TGCAGTGCAGATCTAGGGTCTGGGGCCAACGTCCTGACTTTC. This gives the protein CSADLGSGANVLTF.